Given below is one TCR beta chain in context. The junction had 7 bases not matched to a gene; V was cut back by 7 bases and J by 7 bases. The CDR3 is 15 residues long. Germline CDR1 is SGHVS and CDR2 is FNYEAQ. The entry originates in a study of technical replicates of blood from a handful of donors. Sequencing was performed with immunoSEQ multiplex PCR; in TCRdb, only in-frame clones are kept and a portion is missing. This sample yields about 14,000 clones, of which roughly 84% are seen a single time; under 13% belongs to the top ten. Specimen: PBMCs. The gene calls are TRBV7-6 and TRBJ1-4; 12 bases align to TRBD1. The TCR was taken from a human donor in good health. For the CDR3, the DNA is TGTGCCAGCAATCCGGGACAGGGGGCGCTTGAAAAACTGTTTTTT. Translated: CASNPGQGALEKLFF.